The 12 T cell receptor beta chains presented below share a single source sample, sequenced in a study of blood T cell repertoires in COVID-19. Only in-frame clones appear in the TCRdb table, and some are missing; sequencing was by immunoSEQ multiplex PCR. This sample has approximately 200,000 clones, with about nine tenths found just once. Sequencing input: PBMCs or T cells enriched from blood (not recorded which). All receptors derive from a man between 18 and 35 years old with acute COVID-19.

The chain uses TRBV23-1 and TRBJ1-5, with 8 bases aligning to TRBD1. TRBV23-1 carries the ORF label, with uncertain function. The CDR3 totals 19 residues. Trimming cost V 0 bases and J 0 bases; bases outside gene matches: 10. The CDR3 bases are TGCGCCAGCAGTCAATCGGTGGACAGGGAATATTATAGCAATCAGCCCCAGCATTTT. The encoded protein is CASSQSVDREYYSNQPQHF.

This chain connects TRBV24-1 to TRBJ1-2, with 9 bases matching TRBD1. CDR1 and CDR2 (germline): KGHDR, SFDVKD. Trimming at V came to 4 bases and at J to 4 bases, leaving 9 bases not matched to a gene. The CDR3 spans 16 residues. The CDR3 here is CATSDSTGGAPYGYTF. CDR3 DNA: TGTGCCACCAGTGACTCCACAGGGGGCGCCCCCTATGGCTACACCTTC.

This chain connects TRBV7-9 to TRBJ2-1; 10 bases map to TRBD2. The CDR3 loop spans 15 amino acids. Germline values: CDR1 SEHNR, CDR2 FQNEAQ (reference sequence). Trimming cost V 1 base and J 6 bases; bases outside gene matches: 3. CDR3: CASSLVSGRINEQFF. Here the CDR3 DNA reads TGTGCCAGCAGCTTAGTTAGCGGGAGGATCAATGAGCAGTTCTTC.

The chain combines TRBV7-9 with TRBJ1-2; D uncertain. Germline-derived CDR1 and CDR2 are SEHNR and FQNEAQ (reference sequence). The CDR3 loop spans 15 amino acids. Trimming took off 3 bases at V and 3 bases at J, with 14 bases between the two ends. The CDR3 DNA follows: TGTGCCAGCAGCTTTAATCTCCTTATAGACTATGGCTACACCTTC. Encoded protein: CASSFNLLIDYGYTF.

The chain employs TRBV4-1 and TRBJ2-1; no firm D call. V shed 1 base and J shed 10 bases, with 8 bases lying between them. CDR1 is MGHRA, CDR2 YSYEKL, per germline. The CDR3 has 12 residues. CDR3 region: CASSQVEREQFF. The CDR3 nucleotides read TGCGCCAGCAGCCAAGTGGAGAGGGAGCAGTTCTTC.

This clone turned up a few times. The rearrangement uses TRBV11-2 and TRBJ1-2, with 10 bases that match TRBD1. The CDR3 extends over 14 amino acids. V was pared by 3 bases and J by 8 bases, with 6 bases of the junction left unmatched. Germline CDR1 SGHAT, CDR2 FQNNGV. CDR3 nucleotides: TGTGCCAGCAGCTTTGCGACAGGGGGCAAAGGCTACACCTTC. The encoded protein is CASSFATGGKGYTF.

This clone was seen only once. This rearrangement joins TRBV9 to TRBJ2-7, with D possibly TRBD1 on 6 matching bases. This CDR3 is built from 13 residues. CDR1 and CDR2 from the germline V gene are SGDLS and YYNGEE. The V end was cut by 4 bases, the J end by 6 bases, with 14 bases between. CDR3 DNA sequence: TGTGCCAGCAGCACTCAGAGGGGGTCCGAGCAGTACTTC. Protein product: CASSTQRGSEQYF.

This chain links TRBV27 with TRBJ1-6; TRBD1 matches 7 bases. CDR3 length equals 16 residues. Germline lookup yields CDR1 MNHEY and CDR2 SMNVEV (reference sequence). Trimming at V came to 4 bases and at J to 2 bases, leaving 5 bases not matched to a gene. Here the CDR3 reads CASSSGTAPYNSPLHF. CDR3 DNA: TGTGCCAGCAGTTCTGGGACAGCGCCCTATAATTCACCCCTCCACTTT.

This chain joins TRBV2 and TRBJ2-7; TRBD1 aligns across 8 bases. Trimming cost V 6 bases and J 6 bases; bases outside gene matches: 4. The CDR3 contains 12 residues. Germline V CDR1 and CDR2: SNHLY, FYNNEI. The CDR3 DNA reads as TGTGCCAGCAGGAGAACAGGGGGCGAGCAGTACTTC. Residues: CASRRTGGEQYF.

The chain uses TRBV7-3 and TRBJ2-3, with D perhaps TRBD2 (7 bases). The CDR3 consists of 17 residues. Trimming removed 1 base at V and 2 bases at J, with 16 bases between. The germline V gene has CDR1 SGHTA and CDR2 FQGTGA. The CDR3 sequence is CASSLSRAGALTDTQYF. DNA for the CDR3: TGTGCCAGCAGCTTAAGTCGGGCGGGGGCCCTCACAGATACGCAGTATTTT.

The chain employs TRBV5-6 and TRBJ2-7; 8 bases fit TRBD1. This CDR3 has 16 amino acids. V lost 4 bases and J lost 0; bases outside the gene matches: 9. Germline V CDR1 and CDR2: SGHDT, YYEEEE. CDR3 nucleotides: TGTGCCAGCAGCCGCGGACAGGGACCATTCTCCTACGAGCAGTACTTC. Translated, it gives CASSRGQGPFSYEQYF.

The rearrangement uses TRBV6-4 and TRBJ2-6; the match to TRBD1 covers 11 bases. J lost 4 bases, V lost 2 bases, and 4 bases had no gene match. This CDR3 spans 17 amino acids. CDR1 and CDR2 (germline): MRHNA, SNTAGT. CDR3 sequence reads: CASSDGTGGTGANVLTF. DNA for the CDR3: TGTGCCAGCAGTGACGGGACAGGGGGTACAGGGGCCAACGTCCTGACTTTC.